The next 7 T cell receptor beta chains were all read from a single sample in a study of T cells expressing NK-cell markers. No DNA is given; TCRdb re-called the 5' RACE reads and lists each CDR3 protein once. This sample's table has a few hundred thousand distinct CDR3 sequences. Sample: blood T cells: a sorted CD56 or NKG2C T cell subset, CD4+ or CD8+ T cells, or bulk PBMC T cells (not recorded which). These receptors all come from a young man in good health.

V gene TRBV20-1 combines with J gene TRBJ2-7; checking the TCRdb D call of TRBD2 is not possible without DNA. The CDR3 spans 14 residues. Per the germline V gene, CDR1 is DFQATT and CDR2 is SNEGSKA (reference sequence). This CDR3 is CSAPLAGALGEQYF.

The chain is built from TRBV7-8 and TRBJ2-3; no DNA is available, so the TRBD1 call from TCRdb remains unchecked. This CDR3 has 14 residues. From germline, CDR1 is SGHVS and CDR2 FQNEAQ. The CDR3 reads CASSLAGGGDTQYF.

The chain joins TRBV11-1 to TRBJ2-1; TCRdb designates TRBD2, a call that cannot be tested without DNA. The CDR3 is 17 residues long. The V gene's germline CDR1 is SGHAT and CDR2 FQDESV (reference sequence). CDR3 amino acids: CASSPGRGTSDGNEQFF.

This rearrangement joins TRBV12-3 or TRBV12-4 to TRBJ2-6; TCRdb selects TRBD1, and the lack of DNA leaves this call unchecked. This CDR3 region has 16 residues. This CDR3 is CASSPRDISGANVLTF.

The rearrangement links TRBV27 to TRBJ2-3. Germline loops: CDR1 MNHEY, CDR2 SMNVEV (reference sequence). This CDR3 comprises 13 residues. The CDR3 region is CASGRIAADTQYF.

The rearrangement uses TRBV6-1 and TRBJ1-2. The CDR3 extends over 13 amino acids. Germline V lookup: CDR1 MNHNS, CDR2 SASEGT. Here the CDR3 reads CASRNGPNYGYTF.

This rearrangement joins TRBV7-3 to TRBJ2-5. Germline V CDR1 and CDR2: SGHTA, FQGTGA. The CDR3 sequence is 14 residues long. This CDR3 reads CASSSSGRKETQYF.